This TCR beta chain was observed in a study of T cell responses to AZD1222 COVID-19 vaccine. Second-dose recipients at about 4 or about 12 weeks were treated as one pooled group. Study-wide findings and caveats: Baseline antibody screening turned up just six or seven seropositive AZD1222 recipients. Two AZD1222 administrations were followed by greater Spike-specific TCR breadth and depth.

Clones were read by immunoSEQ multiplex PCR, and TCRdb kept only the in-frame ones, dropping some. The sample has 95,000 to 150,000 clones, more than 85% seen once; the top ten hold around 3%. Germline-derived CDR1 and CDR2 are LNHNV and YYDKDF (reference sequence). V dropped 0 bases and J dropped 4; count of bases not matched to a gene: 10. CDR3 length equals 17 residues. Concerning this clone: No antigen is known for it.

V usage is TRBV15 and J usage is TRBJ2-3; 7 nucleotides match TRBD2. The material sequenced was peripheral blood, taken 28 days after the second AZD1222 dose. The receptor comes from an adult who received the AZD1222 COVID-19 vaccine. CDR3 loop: CATSRDLAPGRSDTQYF. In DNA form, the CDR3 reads TGTGCCACCAGCAGAGATTTGGCTCCCGGGAGGTCAGATACGCAGTATTTT.